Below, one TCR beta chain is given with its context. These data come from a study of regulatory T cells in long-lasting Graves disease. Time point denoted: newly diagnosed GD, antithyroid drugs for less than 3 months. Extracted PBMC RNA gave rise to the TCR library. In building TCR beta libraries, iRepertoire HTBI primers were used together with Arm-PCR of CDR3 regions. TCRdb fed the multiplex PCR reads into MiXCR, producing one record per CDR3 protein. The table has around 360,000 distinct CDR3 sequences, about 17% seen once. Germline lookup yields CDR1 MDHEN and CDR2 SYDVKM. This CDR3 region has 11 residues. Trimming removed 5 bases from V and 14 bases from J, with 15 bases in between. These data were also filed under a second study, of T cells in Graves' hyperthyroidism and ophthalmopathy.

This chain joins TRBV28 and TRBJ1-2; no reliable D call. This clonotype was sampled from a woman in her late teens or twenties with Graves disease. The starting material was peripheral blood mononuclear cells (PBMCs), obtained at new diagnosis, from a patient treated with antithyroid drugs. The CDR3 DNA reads TGTGCCAGCAGTCAGCGCTCTCTGGGGACCTTC. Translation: CASSQRSLGTF.